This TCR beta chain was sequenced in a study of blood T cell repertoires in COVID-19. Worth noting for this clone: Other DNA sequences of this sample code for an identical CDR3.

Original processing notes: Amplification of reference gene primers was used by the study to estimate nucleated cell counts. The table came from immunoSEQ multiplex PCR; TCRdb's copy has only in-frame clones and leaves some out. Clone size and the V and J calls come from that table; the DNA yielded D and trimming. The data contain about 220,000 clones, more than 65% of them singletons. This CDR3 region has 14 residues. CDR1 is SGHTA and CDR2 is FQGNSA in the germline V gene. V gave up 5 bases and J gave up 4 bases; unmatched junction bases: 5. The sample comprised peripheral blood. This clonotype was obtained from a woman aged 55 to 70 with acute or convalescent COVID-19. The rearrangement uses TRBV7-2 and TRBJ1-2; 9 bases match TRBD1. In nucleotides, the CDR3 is TGTGCCAGCAGCCTGGACAGGGGCAGCTATGGCTACACCTTC. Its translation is CASSLDRGSYGYTF.